Following are 31 T cell receptor beta chains from one sample sequenced in a study of T cell repertoires in cytomegalovirus infection. TCRdb called the reads again in MiXCR, with one record for every CDR3 protein. Among around 100,000 distinct CDR3 sequences listed, roughly 39% were seen once. These receptors' targets are unknown. Sequenced material: CD8+ T cells from cultured PBMCs, taken from culture after CMV antigen stimulation. The receptors were sampled from a human donor in good health (CMV status not recorded). Some clones in this sample may be carry-over from other donors' samples.

Comment on this clonotype: A much larger clonotype is one base distant, so this may be a read error. The J gene is TRBJ1-1, the V gene TRBV2; no firm D call. CDR1 is SNHLY, CDR2 FYNNEI, per germline. The V end was cut by 1 base, the J end by 2 bases, with 8 bases between. This CDR3 comprises 14 residues. The CDR3 here is CASSEVRINTEAFF. CDR3 nucleotides: TGTGCCAGCAGTGAAGTCAGGATAAACACTGAAGCTTTCTTT.

The CDR3 nucleotides are TGCAGCGTTGAGGGCGGCCGCTCCAATGAGCAGTTCTTC. This translates into CSVEGGRSNEQFF. The rearrangement uses TRBV29-1 and TRBJ2-1; D is unresolved. Germline V lookup: CDR1 SQVTM, CDR2 ANQGSEA. CDR3 length: 13 residues. Trimming left V 3 bases short and J 6 bases short, with 12 bases between.

This clonotype was observed a handful of times. V gene TRBV12-3 or TRBV12-4 combines with J gene TRBJ2-2; D may match TRBD1 or TRBD2 (6 bases each). V lost 3 bases and J lost 3, with 11 bases in between. The CDR3 has 15 amino acids. The CDR3 region has the DNA TGTGCCAGCAGTTTGTGGGGGGCCGACACCGGGGAGCTGTTTTTT. It specifies CASSLWGADTGELFF.

This clonotype was recorded a few times. The rearrangement uses TRBV2 and TRBJ2-7; 7 nucleotides agree with TRBD1. CDR1 and CDR2 (germline): SNHLY, FYNNEI. The CDR3 runs to 15 residues. After removal of 6 bases from V and 0 bases from J, the junction contained 8 bases not matched to a gene. Here the CDR3 DNA reads TGTGCCAGCAGGAACAACAGGGGAAGCTCCTACGAGCAGTACTTC. Protein sequence: CASRNNRGSSYEQYF.

This clonotype was detected ten times or more. The gene calls are TRBV6-5 and TRBJ1-5; D ambiguous. This CDR3 has 15 amino acids. Deletions cut 0 bases from V and 5 bases from J, with 11 bases between. Germline V gene lookup returns CDR1 MNHEY and CDR2 SVGAGI. The DNA of the CDR3 is TGTGCCAGCAGTTACTCGGAGGGAAGCCATCAGCCCCAGCATTTT. It yields the protein CASSYSEGSHQPQHF.

V is TRBV20-1 and J is TRBJ2-7; D is possibly TRBD1 or TRBD2 (6 bases each). There are 17 residues in the CDR3. The ends were cut back, 3 bases at V and 0 bases at J, with 21 bases in the middle. The germline gives CDR1 DFQATT, CDR2 SNEGSKA (reference sequence). The CDR3 protein is CSARAGGGPRDSYEQYF. The CDR3 nucleotides read TGCAGTGCTAGGGCGGGTGGGGGGCCCAGGGACTCCTACGAGCAGTACTTC.

The rearrangement links TRBV28 to TRBJ2-7; no clear D gene. Trimming pared 3 bases from V and 3 bases from J, leaving 9 bases between. The CDR3 sequence is 13 residues long. The V gene's germline CDR1 is MDHEN and CDR2 SYDVKM. The CDR3 sequence is CASSFGPFYEQYF. The CDR3 DNA is TGTGCCAGCAGTTTCGGCCCGTTCTACGAGCAGTACTTC.

This clonotype was seen a handful of times. The chain is built from TRBV10-3 and TRBJ2-5, with D tentatively TRBD1 (6 bases). This CDR3 is 14 amino acids long. Germline V gene data show CDR1 as ENHRY and CDR2 as SYGVKD. Trimming cost V 3 bases and J 5 bases, with 13 bases left between them. CDR3 in DNA: TGTGCCATCAGTGAAGCAGGGGTCTCCGAGACCCAGTACTTC. Translation: CAISEAGVSETQYF.

This rearrangement joins TRBV7-6 to TRBJ1-2; 7 bases are a match to TRBD1. V shed 5 bases, J shed 8 bases, and the junction held 14 bases outside the gene matches. Germline V lookup: CDR1 SGHVS, CDR2 FNYEAQ. There are 15 residues in the CDR3. CDR3 nucleotides: TGTGCCAGCAGCCCAGGGACAGTCTGGCCAGAGGGCTACACCTTC. Translated, it gives CASSPGTVWPEGYTF.

The chain couples TRBV19 to TRBJ2-1; 11 nucleotides line up with TRBD2. Germline V gives CDR1 LNHDA, CDR2 SQIVND (reference sequence). This CDR3 contains 14 residues. V dropped 8 bases and J dropped 7; count of bases not matched to a gene: 7. Here the CDR3 reads CASRYSGGANEQFF. The CDR3 DNA reads TGTGCCAGTCGGTATAGCGGGGGGGCAAATGAGCAGTTCTTC. Supplemented by reference TRBV19 and TRBJ2-1, the full variable domain reads DGGITQSPKYLFRKEGQNVTLSCEQNLNHDAMYWYRQDPGQGLRLIYYSQIVNDFQKGDIAEGYSVSREKKESFPLTVTSAQKNPTAFYLCASRYSGGANEQFFGPGTRLTVL.

This clonotype was seen a few times. The V gene is TRBV6-1, the J gene TRBJ2-5, with TRBD1 matching over 8 bases. Germline assignment: CDR1 MNHNS and CDR2 SASEGT. The V and J ends lost 4 bases and 5 bases, in that order; junction bases with no gene match: 6. The CDR3 runs to 14 residues. The CDR3 bases are TGTGCCAGCAGTGTCCAGGGGGCATGGGAGACCCAGTACTTC. This codes for CASSVQGAWETQYF.

This clonotype has at least ten counts. Its ends do not fully match the called genes, so a read error is possible. The gene calls are TRBV12-3 or TRBV12-4 and TRBJ2-7; tentative D call: TRBD2 (7 bases). The CDR3 contains 12 residues. The chain's CDR3 is CASSLGGDEQYF. CDR3 nucleotides: TGTGCCAGCAGCTTAGGGGGGGACGAGCAGTACTTC.

V and J are TRBV11-2 and TRBJ1-1; D call uncertain. CDR1 is SGHAT and CDR2 is FQNNGV in the germline V gene. V was shortened by 5 bases and J by 1 base, with 8 bases between the two germline ends. The length of the CDR3 is 13 residues. Written as DNA, the CDR3 is TGTGCCAGCAGCCCATTCACGAACACTGAAGCTTTCTTT. Amino acids: CASSPFTNTEAFF.

In its sample, this clonotype was seen many times. The V gene is TRBV7-2, the J gene TRBJ2-1; the match to TRBD1 covers 10 bases. The CDR3 length is 13 residues. The ends lost 5 bases at V and 8 bases at J; junction bases unmatched: 3. Germline CDR1 is SGHTA and CDR2 is FQGNSA. The CDR3 protein is CASSPTGGDEQFF. The CDR3 coding sequence is TGTGCCAGCAGCCCGACAGGGGGCGATGAGCAGTTCTTC.

This clonotype has just a few counts. The chain couples TRBV5-1 to TRBJ2-7; no reliable D call. There are 13 residues in the CDR3. Germline V gene sequence: CDR1 SGHRS, CDR2 YFSETQ. Trimming took 3 bases from V and 2 from J, leaving 9 bases between them. This chain's CDR3 is CASSSQTAYEQYF. In nucleotides, the CDR3 is TGCGCCAGCAGCTCCCAGACCGCCTACGAGCAGTACTTC.

The chain links TRBV6-2 or TRBV6-3 to TRBJ2-1; no clear D. The CDR3 runs to 16 residues. Between the trimmed V and J ends, which lost 4 bases and 1 base, there was a span of 14 bases. Germline-derived CDR1 and CDR2 are MNHEY and SVGEGT. As DNA, the CDR3 is TGTGCCAGCAGTTCGGATTCGCTTGATTCCTACAATGAGCAGTTCTTC. Protein sequence: CASSSDSLDSYNEQFF.

The gene calls are TRBV19 and TRBJ1-5; 8 bases fit TRBD1. The CDR3 contains 17 residues. Germline V gives CDR1 LNHDA, CDR2 SQIVND (reference sequence). V was clipped by 1 base and J by 2 bases; unmatched bases: 7. The CDR3 coding sequence is TGTGCCAGTAGTATAGTTCCAGGGGGCACGGGCAATCAGCCCCAGCATTTT. This codes for CASSIVPGGTGNQPQHF.

V usage is TRBV11-1 and J usage is TRBJ2-1, with 7 bases fitting TRBD1. The V gene's germline CDR1 is SGHAT and CDR2 FQDESV (reference sequence). The CDR3 length is 16 residues. Unmatched junction bases numbered 9, after V lost 0 bases and J lost 7 bases. The CDR3 DNA reads TGTGCCAGCAGCTTAGCCGAGGCAGGGGGTCTAAATGAGCAGTTCTTC. Its translation: CASSLAEAGGLNEQFF.

This rearrangement joins TRBV7-3 to TRBJ1-2, with 8 bases fitting TRBD1. V shed 2 bases, J shed 6 bases, and the junction held 8 bases outside the gene matches. CDR1 and CDR2 (germline): SGHTA, FQGTGA. This CDR3 region has 15 residues. As DNA, the CDR3 is TGTGCCAGCAGCTTAGAGACAGGGGTATTCAATGGCTACACCTTC. This codes for CASSLETGVFNGYTF.

This clonotype was detected ten times or more. V usage is TRBV25-1 and J usage is TRBJ1-2, with a weak D call TRBD1 (5 bases). V was trimmed by 3 bases and J by 4 bases, leaving 9 bases between them. CDR3 length: 13 residues. CDR1 is MGHDK and CDR2 is SYGVNS in the germline V gene. The CDR3 loop reads CASSDAGSYGYTF. CDR3 nucleotides: TGTGCCAGCAGTGATGCAGGGTCCTATGGCTACACCTTC.

The table lists this clonotype with a few counts. The chain carries TRBV20-1 and TRBJ2-1, with D perhaps TRBD1 or TRBD2 (5 bases each). Germline loops: CDR1 DFQATT, CDR2 SNEGSKA (reference sequence). V gave up 6 bases and J gave up 0 bases, with 9 bases separating them. There are 13 residues in the CDR3. CDR3 sequence: CSAWGTSYNEQFF. CDR3 DNA sequence: TGCAGTGCATGGGGGACCTCCTACAATGAGCAGTTCTTC.

This clonotype was picked up a small number of times. This chain uses TRBV5-4 with TRBJ1-5; no clear D gene. V gave up 5 bases and J gave up 9 bases, with 15 bases separating them. Germline V gene sequence: CDR1 SGHNT, CDR2 YYREEE (reference sequence). This CDR3 contains 13 residues. CDR3 nucleotide sequence: TGTGCCAGCAGTCCCGGGGTAGGGCTGCCCCAGCATTTT. As protein: CASSPGVGLPQHF.

V and J are TRBV7-9 and TRBJ1-4, with a weak D call TRBD1 (5 bases). Deletions cut 5 bases from V and 8 bases from J, with 18 bases between. Germline V lookup: CDR1 SEHNR, CDR2 FQNEAQ (reference sequence). This CDR3 is built from 15 residues. This CDR3 reads CASSPRGREMEKLFF. As DNA, the CDR3 is TGTGCCAGCAGCCCTCGGGGCAGAGAGATGGAAAAACTGTTTTTT.

This rearrangement joins TRBV28 to TRBJ2-5; tentative D call: TRBD1 (5 bases). The CDR3 contains 13 residues. The V gene lost 3 bases and the J gene lost 2 bases, with 7 bases spanning the gap. Germline loops: CDR1 MDHEN, CDR2 SYDVKM. The CDR3 spells CASSFRQQETQYF. The CDR3 DNA sequence: TGTGCCAGCAGTTTTCGACAGCAAGAGACCCAGTACTTC. The variable domain in full, with the rest retrieved from reference TRBV28 and TRBJ2-5, is DVKVTQSSRYLVKRTGEKVFLECVQDMDHENMFWYRQDPGLGLRLIYFSYDVKMKEKGDIPEGYSVSREKKERFSLILESASTNQTSMYLCASSFRQQETQYFGPGTRLLVL.

This clonotype was recorded many times. The chain uses TRBV20-1 and TRBJ2-4; D possibly corresponds to TRBD2 (6 bases). This CDR3 spans 11 amino acids. Trimming removed 6 bases from V and 13 bases from J, with 16 bases in between. Looked up from germline, CDR1 is DFQATT and CDR2 is SNEGSKA (reference sequence). The CDR3 nucleotides read TGCAGTGCAACGACCCTAGCGCACCAGTACTTC. As protein: CSATTLAHQYF.

The gene calls are TRBV7-6 and TRBJ2-1; the D gene is possibly TRBD2 (5 bases). Between the trimmed V and J ends, which lost 1 base and 0 bases, there was a span of 13 bases. The CDR3 covers 17 residues. Germline V gives CDR1 SGHVS, CDR2 FNYEAQ. CDR3 protein: CASSLGAGKSSYNEQFF. In nucleotides, the CDR3 is TGTGCCAGCAGCTTAGGGGCCGGGAAGAGCTCCTACAATGAGCAGTTCTTC.

This clonotype was seen at least ten times. This rearrangement joins TRBV7-8 to TRBJ2-1, with D tentatively TRBD1 (5 bases). CDR3 size: 15 residues. The germline V and J ends were trimmed by 5 bases and 2 bases, with 13 bases remaining between them. CDR1 SGHVS and CDR2 FQNEAQ come from the germline V gene. CDR3 amino acids: CASSLPGRAYNEQFF. For the CDR3, the DNA is TGTGCCAGCAGCCTCCCGGGCAGGGCCTACAATGAGCAGTTCTTC.

This clonotype was counted at least ten times. This chain connects TRBV20-1 to TRBJ1-1, with a tentative D call TRBD1 (5 bases). Germline CDR1 reads DFQATT; CDR2 reads SNEGSKA (reference sequence). V dropped 0 bases and J dropped 1 base, with 18 bases sitting between them. The CDR3 contains 17 residues. DNA of the CDR3: TGCAGTGCTAGAGAAGGAGTTCAAGGACACTGGAACACTGAAGCTTTCTTT. Residues: CSAREGVQGHWNTEAFF.

The chain employs TRBV19 and TRBJ1-6; TRBD1 matches 9 bases. The V gene's germline CDR1 is LNHDA and CDR2 SQIVND (reference sequence). This CDR3 has 15 amino acids. Trimming removed 5 bases from V and 8 bases from J; junction bases left unmatched: 7. CDR3 residues: CASSQWTGVDSPLHF. Written as DNA, the CDR3 is TGTGCCAGTAGTCAATGGACAGGGGTGGATTCACCCCTCCACTTT. Looking up the rest from reference TRBV19 and TRBJ1-6 gives the full variable domain: DGGITQSPKYLFRKEGQNVTLSCEQNLNHDAMYWYRQDPGQGLRLIYYSQIVNDFQKGDIAEGYSVSREKKESFPLTVTSAQKNPTAFYLCASSQWTGVDSPLHFGNGTRLTVT.

This clonotype was seen many times. V is TRBV4-2 and J is TRBJ2-3; D possibly corresponds to TRBD2 (6 bases). V was shortened by 0 bases and J by 4 bases, with 11 bases between the two germline ends. The V gene's germline CDR1 is LGHNA and CDR2 YNFKEQ. CDR3 length: 15 amino acids. CDR3 in DNA: TGTGCCAGCAGCCAAGAGGAGGGGCGGGCAGATACGCAGTATTTT. Its translation is CASSQEEGRADTQYF.

This clonotype came up many times. The rearrangement uses TRBV7-6 and TRBJ1-1; no firm D call. The CDR3 has 15 amino acids. Germline-derived CDR1 and CDR2 are SGHVS and FNYEAQ. V was cut by 5 bases and J by 0 bases, with 13 bases left in between. The CDR3 is CASSKPTLMNTEAFF. CDR3 bases: TGTGCCAGCAGCAAGCCGACGCTCATGAACACTGAAGCTTTCTTT.